This TCR beta chain was recorded in a study of sequential checkpoint blockade in melanoma. Background on the study: Arm A got nivolumab then ipilimumab; arm B the reverse, 1:1. Both treatment sequences were followed by maintenance nivolumab.

Germline CDR1 reads SGHTA; CDR2 reads FQGNSA. The V segment lost 0 bases and the J segment 4 bases; nucleotides outside the gene matches: 4. The CDR3 is 15 residues long. Clones were read by immunoSEQ multiplex PCR, and TCRdb kept only the in-frame ones, dropping some. The sample holds about 20,000 clones, 82% seen once. The sample's treatment: randomized to nivolumab then ipilimumab (arm A) or the reverse (arm B). DNA-damaging chemotherapy had not been given to any patient beforehand. PBMC sorting kept live CD3+CD8+ cells without CD19 or CD56. The input for sequencing was CD8+ T cells sorted from blood (inferred from file names), taken from a patient given nivolumab and ipilimumab in sequence. The TCR comes from a human donor with melanoma. V usage is TRBV7-2 and J usage is TRBJ2-3, with 7 bases that match TRBD2. The CDR3 sequence: CASSLAPGLSDTQYF. CDR3 coding DNA: TGTGCCAGCAGCTTAGCGCCGGGACTATCAGATACGCAGTATTTT.